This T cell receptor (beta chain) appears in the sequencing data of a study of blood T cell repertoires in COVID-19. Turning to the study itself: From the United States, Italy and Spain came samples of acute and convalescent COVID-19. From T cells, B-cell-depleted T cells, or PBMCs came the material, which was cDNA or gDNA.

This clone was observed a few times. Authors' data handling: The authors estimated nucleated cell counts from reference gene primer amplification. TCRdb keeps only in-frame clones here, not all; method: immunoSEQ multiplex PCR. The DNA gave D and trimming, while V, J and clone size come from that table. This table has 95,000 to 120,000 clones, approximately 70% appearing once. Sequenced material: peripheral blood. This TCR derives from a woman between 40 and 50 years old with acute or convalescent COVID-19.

The CDR3 reads CAIGVDSGRQPQHF. The CDR3 DNA sequence: TGTGCCATCGGGGTAGATTCCGGCCGTCAGCCCCAGCATTTT. The chain carries TRBV28 and TRBJ1-5; no definite D call. The CDR3 covers 14 residues. V gave up 10 bases and J gave up 6 bases, with 19 bases separating them. Germline V gene data show CDR1 as MDHEN and CDR2 as SYDVKM.